This T cell receptor beta chain was sequenced during a study of T cell changes during pregnancy in multiple sclerosis. Using immunoSEQ multiplex PCR, the repertoire was profiled, and TCRdb retains in-frame clones only, with some absent. The sample has 30,000 to 45,000 clones; 75% to 95% are singletons. This clone has only one observation. This specimen was CD8+ T cells from peripheral blood mononuclear cells, taken after pregnancy. The clonotype comes from a female donor with multiple sclerosis, enrolled in a pregnancy study.

CDR3 DNA sequence: TGCGCCAGCAGCCTGCCCCCCGACAGGAAAGACAACGAGCAGTACTTC. It codes for CASSLPPDRKDNEQYF. The gene calls are TRBV5-1 and TRBJ2-7; D is perhaps TRBD1 (6 bases). V was pared by 4 bases and J by 5 bases, with 22 bases between. This CDR3 is built from 16 residues. From germline, CDR1 is SGHRS and CDR2 YFSETQ.